A single sample gave rise to the 29 T cell receptor beta chains below, sequenced in a study of cytomegalovirus exposure and HLA in healthy donors. It was with 60 Vbeta and 13 Jbeta primers that the PCR ran. Produced via immunoSEQ multiplex PCR; TCRdb's table is partial and in-frame only. The sample records 150,000 to 200,000 clones, 78% being singletons. Input material: PBMCs. Receptors were obtained from a woman aged 50 to 65 in good health and CMV-seropositive.

The chain uses TRBV6-1 and TRBJ1-5; D unresolved. Germline V gene data show CDR1 as MNHNS and CDR2 as SASEGT. V was cut by 6 bases and J by 4 bases, with 7 bases left in between. This CDR3 contains 12 residues. The CDR3 is CASSFPNQPQHF. The CDR3 nucleotides are TGTGCCAGCAGCTTCCCGAATCAGCCCCAGCATTTT.

The V gene is TRBV6-1, the J gene TRBJ1-1; perhaps TRBD1 as D (5 bases). Germline V gene data show CDR1 as MNHNS and CDR2 as SASEGT. V was clipped by 2 bases and J by 7 bases, with 14 bases between them. CDR3 size: 14 residues. DNA of the CDR3: TGTGCCAGCAGTGAATATCCAGGGAGGAATGAAGCTTTCTTT. As protein: CASSEYPGRNEAFF.

The V call is TRBV6-5, the J call TRBJ2-3, with a possible D match to TRBD2 (7 bases). CDR3 length: 15 amino acids. V was clipped by 6 bases and J by 7 bases, with 20 bases between them. From germline, CDR1 is MNHEY and CDR2 SVGAGI. The CDR3 DNA follows: TGTGCCAGCAGCCAAGGGGGGGGCTCCAGGCATACGCAGTATTTT. Its translation: CASSQGGGSRHTQYF.

This chain connects TRBV19 to TRBJ2-1; 9 bases are shared with TRBD1. V shed 4 bases, J shed 9 bases, and the junction held 7 bases outside the gene matches. Germline V gene sequence: CDR1 LNHDA, CDR2 SQIVND (reference sequence). The CDR3 contains 14 residues. CDR3 amino acids: CASSTGTGKSEQFF. In nucleotides, the CDR3 is TGTGCCAGTAGTACCGGGACAGGGAAGAGTGAGCAGTTCTTC.

The V gene is TRBV15, the J gene TRBJ1-2; maybe TRBD1 (5 bases). Per germline, CDR1 LNHNV and CDR2 YYDKDF (reference sequence). The ends were cut back, 2 bases at V and 4 bases at J, with 5 bases in the middle. The CDR3 totals 12 residues. In DNA, the CDR3 is TGTGCCACCAGCAGAAGGGGCTATGGCTACACCTTC. Amino acids: CATSRRGYGYTF.

The rearrangement joins TRBV29-1 to TRBJ2-2; TRBD1 is a possible D gene (5 bases). V lost 6 bases, J lost 0 bases, and 8 bases lay in between. The CDR3 extends over 13 amino acids. Germline CDR1 is SQVTM and CDR2 is ANQGSEA. CDR3 nucleotide sequence: TGCAGCGTCAGACAGACGAACACCGGGGAGCTGTTTTTT. Translating gives CSVRQTNTGELFF.

The J gene is TRBJ2-3, the V gene TRBV5-1; possibly TRBD1 for D (6 bases). V lost 0 bases, J lost 3 bases, and 14 bases lay in between. The CDR3 sequence is 16 residues long. Germline V gene data show CDR1 as SGHRS and CDR2 as YFSETQ. The CDR3 DNA reads as TGCGCCAGCAGCTTGGGGGGGCCCCCCCCGACAGATACGCAGTATTTT. Translation: CASSLGGPPPTDTQYF.

The chain couples TRBV6-5 to TRBJ2-5; D possibly corresponds to TRBD2 (5 bases). The CDR3 loop spans 15 amino acids. The ends were cut back, 5 bases at V and 5 bases at J, with 18 bases in the middle. Germline values: CDR1 MNHEY, CDR2 SVGAGI. CDR3 nucleotides: TGTGCCAGCAGTCATACTCAGACTATTCCGGAGACCCAGTACTTC. It codes for CASSHTQTIPETQYF.

On this clone: This same CDR3 is encoded by further DNA sequences in the sample. The rearrangement joins TRBV9 to TRBJ1-1; 8 bases are shared with TRBD1. The CDR3 contains 16 residues. The V segment lost 0 bases and the J segment 3 bases; nucleotides outside the gene matches: 7. Germline V gene sequence: CDR1 SGDLS, CDR2 YYNGEE. CDR3 DNA: TGTGCCAGCAGCGTAGGCTCAGGGGGCTATTACACTGAAGCTTTCTTT. It specifies CASSVGSGGYYTEAFF.

This clone is a singleton in its sample. One end of the junction does not line up with germline, which may come from a read error. The genes are TRBV18 and TRBJ1-5; D perhaps matches TRBD1 (6 bases). The CDR3 is 15 residues long. Germline CDR1 and CDR2: KGHSH and LQKENI. The CDR3 is CASSPQGGSNQPQHF. DNA of the CDR3: TGTGCCAGCTCTCCACAAGGGGGTAGCAATCAGCCCCAGCATTTT.

This chain uses TRBV6-1 with TRBJ1-1; 8 bases align to TRBD1. V shed 7 bases and J 0 bases; nucleotides not matched to a gene: 4. Per the germline V gene, CDR1 is MNHNS and CDR2 is SASEGT. There are 14 residues in the CDR3. The DNA of the CDR3 is TGTGCCAGCAACGGACAGGGCGTGAACACTGAAGCTTTCTTT. It yields the protein CASNGQGVNTEAFF.

The V and J genes are TRBV5-5 and TRBJ1-2, with D maybe TRBD1 (5 bases). The CDR3 runs 15 residues. The germline V gene encodes CDR1 SGHKS and CDR2 YYEKEE (reference sequence). Trimming took off 0 bases at V and 6 bases at J, with 15 bases between the two ends. The CDR3 nucleotides read TGTGCCAGCAGCTTGGCCGGGCAGGGCGGGGATGGCTACACCTTC. Translating gives CASSLAGQGGDGYTF.

The chain employs TRBV5-1 and TRBJ2-5; D not certain. This CDR3 is built from 14 residues. Germline V gives CDR1 SGHRS, CDR2 YFSETQ. V was pared by 0 bases and J by 5 bases, with 11 bases between. The CDR3 protein is CASSLEAGPETQYF. The CDR3 DNA follows: TGCGCCAGCAGCTTGGAAGCAGGTCCGGAGACCCAGTACTTC.

This clone appeared a single time. The V gene is TRBV27, the J gene TRBJ2-3; a weak D match, TRBD2 (5 bases). The V gene lost 2 bases and the J gene lost 0 bases, with 15 bases spanning the gap. The CDR3 length is 17 residues. Looked up from germline, CDR1 is MNHEY and CDR2 is SMNVEV (reference sequence). The CDR3 DNA reads TGTGCCAGCAGTTTAAAGATTCCCCCGGGGAGCACAGATACGCAGTATTTT. Residues: CASSLKIPPGSTDTQYF.

The chain links TRBV4-2 to TRBJ2-1; 8 nucleotides line up with TRBD1. The CDR3 has 17 residues. Losses at the gene ends were 0 bases for V and 6 bases for J; bases not matched to a gene: 10. The germline gives CDR1 LGHNA, CDR2 YNFKEQ. The CDR3: CASSQDGTGTGFNEQFF. The CDR3 bases are TGTGCCAGCAGCCAAGATGGTACCGGGACAGGCTTCAATGAGCAGTTCTTC.

CDR3 sequence (DNA): TGCGCCAGCAGCCAAGATAGTCGCAGGGTAGAGACCCAGTACTTC. Residues: CASSQDSRRVETQYF. The chain uses TRBV4-1 and TRBJ2-5, with D perhaps matching TRBD1 (5 bases). CDR3 size: 15 residues. In germline, CDR1 is MGHRA, CDR2 YSYEKL. Trimming cost V 0 bases and J 4 bases, with 12 bases left between them.

This chain connects TRBV2 to TRBJ2-3; 9 bases are a match to TRBD2. J was trimmed by 3 bases and V by 5 bases; bases with no gene match: 9. The germline gives CDR1 SNHLY, CDR2 FYNNEI. The CDR3 spans 16 residues. The CDR3 sequence: CASSFPGLAATDTQYF. In DNA form, the CDR3 reads TGTGCCAGCAGTTTTCCGGGACTAGCAGCTACAGATACGCAGTATTTT.

The gene calls are TRBV28 and TRBJ2-3; tentatively, D is TRBD1 (5 bases). This CDR3 has 13 amino acids. Between the trimmed V and J ends, which lost 5 bases and 5 bases, there was a span of 11 bases. In germline, CDR1 is MDHEN, CDR2 SYDVKM. DNA for the CDR3: TGTGCCAGCAGTAGGGGTAGGGAAGATACGCAGTATTTT. It translates to CASSRGREDTQYF. Complete variable domain (other parts from reference TRBV28 and TRBJ2-3): DVKVTQSSRYLVKRTGEKVFLECVQDMDHENMFWYRQDPGLGLRLIYFSYDVKMKEKGDIPEGYSVSREKKERFSLILESASTNQTSMYLCASSRGREDTQYFGPGTRLTVL.

The chain carries TRBV5-6 and TRBJ1-2, with D perhaps TRBD1 (6 bases). The CDR3 consists of 15 residues. The germline CDR1 and CDR2 sequences are SGHDT and YYEEEE. Trimming shortened V by 4 bases and J by 2 bases, and 15 bases separated the two germline ends. CDR3 amino acids: CASSGVGGVNYGYTF. The CDR3 nucleotides are TGTGCCAGCAGCGGCGTTGGGGGCGTCAACTATGGCTACACCTTC.

This chain uses TRBV18 with TRBJ1-1; 9 nucleotides line up with TRBD1. V trimming: 4 bases; J trimming: 4 bases; junction bases outside the gene matches: 1. This CDR3 region has 13 residues. Germline CDR1 is KGHSH and CDR2 is LQKENI. This CDR3 is CASSQTGGTEAFF. As DNA, the CDR3 is TGTGCCAGCTCACAGACAGGGGGCACTGAAGCTTTCTTT.

This chain joins TRBV7-6 and TRBJ2-1; tentative D call: TRBD1 (5 bases). V lost 5 bases and J 8 bases, leaving 13 bases between the germline ends. Germline CDR1 reads SGHVS; CDR2 reads FNYEAQ. This CDR3 region has 13 residues. CDR3 bases: TGTGCCAGCAGCCTCCAGGGATCGGATGAGCAGTTCTTC. Protein product: CASSLQGSDEQFF.

The chain is built from TRBV5-1 and TRBJ1-2; 12 bases are shared with TRBD1. The junction had 5 bases not matched to a gene; V was cut back by 4 bases and J by 4 bases. Germline loops: CDR1 SGHRS, CDR2 YFSETQ. This CDR3 region has 15 residues. The CDR3 sequence is CASSRGQGASYGYTF. The CDR3 coding sequence is TGCGCCAGCAGCAGGGGACAGGGGGCGTCCTATGGCTACACCTTC.

The chain has TRBV4-2 and TRBJ2-7; D perhaps matches TRBD2 (5 bases). The germline CDR1 and CDR2 sequences are LGHNA and YNFKEQ. This CDR3 spans 14 amino acids. The V and J ends lost 1 base and 3 bases respectively, with 10 bases between them. The CDR3 region has the DNA TGTGCCAGCAGCCAAGGATTGAGGGACTACGAGCAGTACTTC. Its protein product is CASSQGLRDYEQYF.

The chain links TRBV7-9 to TRBJ1-1, with 8 bases matching TRBD1. The CDR3 spans 15 residues. Trimming cost V 5 bases and J 0 bases; bases outside gene matches: 5. Germline V gene lookup returns CDR1 SEHNR and CDR2 FQNEAQ (reference sequence). CDR3 sequence reads: CASSTRQGMNTEAFF. DNA for the CDR3: TGTGCCAGCAGCACCCGACAGGGGATGAACACTGAAGCTTTCTTT.

The chain joins TRBV27 to TRBJ2-1, with TRBD2 identical over 13 bases. After removal of 3 bases from V and 4 bases from J, the junction contained 6 bases not matched to a gene. Germline lookup yields CDR1 MNHEY and CDR2 SMNVEV (reference sequence). The CDR3 totals 17 residues. CDR3 in DNA: TGTGCCAGCAGTTTCTTGACTAGCGGGGGGACTTACAATGAGCAGTTCTTC. It codes for CASSFLTSGGTYNEQFF.

V usage is TRBV6-5 and J usage is TRBJ2-7, with a possible D match to TRBD2 (8 bases). The CDR3 sequence is 15 residues long. V was trimmed by 4 bases and J by 1 base, leaving 14 bases between them. Germline CDR1 MNHEY, CDR2 SVGAGI. The CDR3 sequence is CASSSGGTASYEQYF. The CDR3 DNA is TGTGCCAGCAGTTCGGGGGGGACAGCTTCCTACGAGCAGTACTTC.

The CDR3 sequence: CASSTHYRFPNTEAFF. The CDR3 bases are TGTGCCAGTAGTACTCACTACCGTTTCCCGAACACTGAAGCTTTCTTT. V and J are TRBV19 and TRBJ1-1, with D unresolved. V lost 4 bases, J lost 1 base, and 16 bases lay in between. Germline V CDR1 and CDR2: LNHDA, SQIVND (reference sequence). This CDR3 has 16 residues.

The gene calls are TRBV10-3 and TRBJ2-5, with D possibly matching TRBD1 (6 bases). Looked up from germline, CDR1 is ENHRY and CDR2 is SYGVKD. V lost 8 bases, J lost 6 bases, and 13 bases lay in between. The length of the CDR3 is 12 residues. The CDR3 DNA reads as TGTGCCATCGGGGGACAAAAGCAGACCCAGTACTTC. It yields the protein CAIGGQKQTQYF.

The chain combines TRBV12-2 with TRBJ2-3; the D call in the table, TRBD1, was not verified against the DNA. TRBV12-2 is an annotated pseudogene. This CDR3 is built from 14 residues. In DNA form, the CDR3 reads TGTGCAAGTCGCTTAGGCAGGGGGGCAGATACGCAGTATTTT. Translated: CASRLGRGADTQYF.